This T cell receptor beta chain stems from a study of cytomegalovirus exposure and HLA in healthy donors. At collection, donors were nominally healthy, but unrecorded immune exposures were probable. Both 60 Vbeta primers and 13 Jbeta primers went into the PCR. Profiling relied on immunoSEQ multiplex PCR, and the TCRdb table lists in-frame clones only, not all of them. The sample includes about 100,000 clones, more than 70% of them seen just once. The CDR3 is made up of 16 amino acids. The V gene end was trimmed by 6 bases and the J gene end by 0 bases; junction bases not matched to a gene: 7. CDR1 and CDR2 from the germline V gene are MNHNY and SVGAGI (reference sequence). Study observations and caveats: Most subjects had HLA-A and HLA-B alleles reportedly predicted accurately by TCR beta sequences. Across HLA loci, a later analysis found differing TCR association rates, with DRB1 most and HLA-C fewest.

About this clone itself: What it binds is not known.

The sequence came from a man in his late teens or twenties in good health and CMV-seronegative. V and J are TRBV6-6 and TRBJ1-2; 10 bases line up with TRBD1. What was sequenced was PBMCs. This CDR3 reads CASSTGTGAPNYGYTF. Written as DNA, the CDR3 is TGTGCCAGCAGCACCGGGACAGGGGCACCTAACTATGGCTACACCTTC.